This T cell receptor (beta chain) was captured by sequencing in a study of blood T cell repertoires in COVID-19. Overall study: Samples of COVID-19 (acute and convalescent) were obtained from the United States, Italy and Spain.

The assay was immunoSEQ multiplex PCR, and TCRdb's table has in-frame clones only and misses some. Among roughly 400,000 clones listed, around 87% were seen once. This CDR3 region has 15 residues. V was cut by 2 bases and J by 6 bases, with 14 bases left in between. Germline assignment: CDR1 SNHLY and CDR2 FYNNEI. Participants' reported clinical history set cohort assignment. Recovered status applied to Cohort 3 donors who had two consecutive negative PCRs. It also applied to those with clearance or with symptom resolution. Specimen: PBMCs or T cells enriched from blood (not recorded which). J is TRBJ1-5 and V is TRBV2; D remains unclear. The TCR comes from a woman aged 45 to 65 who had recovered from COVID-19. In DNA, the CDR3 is TGTGCCAGCAGTGAAAGTGAGAGGCGGAGTCAGCCCCAGCATTTT. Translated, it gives CASSESERRSQPQHF. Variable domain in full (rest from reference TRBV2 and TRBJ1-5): EPEVTQTPSHQVTQMGQEVILRCVPISNHLYFYWYRQILGQKVEFLVSFYNNEISEKSEIFDDQFSVERPDGSNFTLKIRSTKLEDSAMYFCASSESERRSQPQHFGDGTRLSIL.